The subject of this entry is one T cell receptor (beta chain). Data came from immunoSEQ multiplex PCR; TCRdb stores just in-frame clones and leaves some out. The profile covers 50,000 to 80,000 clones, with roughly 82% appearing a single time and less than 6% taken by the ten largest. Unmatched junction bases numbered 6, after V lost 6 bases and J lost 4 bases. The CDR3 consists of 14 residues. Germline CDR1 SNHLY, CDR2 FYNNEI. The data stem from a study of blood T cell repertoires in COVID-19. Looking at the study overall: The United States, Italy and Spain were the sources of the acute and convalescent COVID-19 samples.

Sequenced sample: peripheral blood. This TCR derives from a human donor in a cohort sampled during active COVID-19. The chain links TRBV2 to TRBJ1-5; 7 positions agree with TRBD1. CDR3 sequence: CASREQGQNQPQHF. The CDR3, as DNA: TGTGCCAGCAGGGAACAGGGGCAAAATCAGCCCCAGCATTTT.